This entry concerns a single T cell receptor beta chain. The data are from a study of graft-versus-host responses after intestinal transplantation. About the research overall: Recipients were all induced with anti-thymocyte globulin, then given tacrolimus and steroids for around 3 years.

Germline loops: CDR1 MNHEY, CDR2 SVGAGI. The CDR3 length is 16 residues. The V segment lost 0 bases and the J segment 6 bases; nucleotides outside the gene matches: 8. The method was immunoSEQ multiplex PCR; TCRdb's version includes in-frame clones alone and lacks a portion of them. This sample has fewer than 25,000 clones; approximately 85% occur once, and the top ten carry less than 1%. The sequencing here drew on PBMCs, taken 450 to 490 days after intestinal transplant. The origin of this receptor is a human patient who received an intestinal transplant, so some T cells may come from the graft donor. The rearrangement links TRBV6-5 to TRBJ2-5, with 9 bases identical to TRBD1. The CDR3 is CASSYSMRTGEKTQYF. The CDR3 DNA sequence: TGTGCCAGCAGTTACTCGATGCGGACAGGGGAAAAGACCCAGTACTTC.